The 16 T cell receptor beta chains presented below share a single source sample, sequenced in a study of T-cell reconstitution after alpha-beta-depleted transplantation in children. The TCRbeta library incorporated unique molecular identifiers. Via MiXCR, TCRdb re-called the PCR reads, giving one row per CDR3 protein. The sample has 200,000 to 250,000 distinct CDR3 sequences; under 9.5% are singletons. Source: PBMCs from the stem cell graft donor, taken from the stem cell graft. The receptor source for this set is a human donor who donated a stem cell graft to a child with acute lymphoblastic leukemia.

J is TRBJ1-1 and V is TRBV7-9, with D perhaps TRBD1 (6 bases). The CDR3 has 14 residues. Germline lookup yields CDR1 SEHNR and CDR2 FQNEAQ (reference sequence). V was pared by 5 bases and J by 10 bases, with 20 bases between. CDR3 coding DNA: TGTGCCAGCAGCCTACTGGGGGGGGGCGGCGGAGCTTTCTTT. This translates into CASSLLGGGGGAFF.

Ten or more counts support this clonotype. This chain connects TRBV5-5 to TRBJ2-2; D perhaps matches TRBD1 (5 bases). The germline V and J ends were trimmed by 4 bases and 6 bases, with 16 bases remaining between them. Germline values: CDR1 SGHKS, CDR2 YYEKEE (reference sequence). The CDR3 length is 15 residues. CDR3 amino acids: CASSVGRVDAGELFF. CDR3 coding DNA: TGTGCCAGCAGCGTAGGCAGGGTGGATGCCGGGGAGCTGTTTTTT.

This clonotype has a handful of counts. The CDR3 DNA follows: TGTGCCAGCAGCTCCTCCCGGGACAGCAATCAGCCCCAGCATTTT. It yields the protein CASSSSRDSNQPQHF. J is TRBJ1-5 and V is TRBV7-9, with D maybe TRBD1 (5 bases). Germline V gene data show CDR1 as SEHNR and CDR2 as FQNEAQ (reference sequence). The CDR3 has 15 residues. Trimming removed 4 bases at V and 1 base at J, with 11 bases between.

V is TRBV18 and J is TRBJ1-3; no firm D call. The CDR3 loop spans 15 amino acids. CDR1 KGHSH and CDR2 LQKENI come from the germline V gene. V was clipped by 6 bases and J by 0 bases, with 12 bases between them. The CDR3 is CASSPKTGSGNTIYF. The CDR3 DNA is TGTGCCAGCTCGCCAAAGACCGGCTCTGGAAACACCATATATTTT.

This clonotype has ten or more counts. The chain joins TRBV4-3 to TRBJ1-3, with D unresolved. Trimming took 0 bases from V and 0 from J, leaving 12 bases between them. The CDR3 loop spans 17 amino acids. Germline V CDR1 and CDR2: LGHNA, YSLEER. Here the CDR3 DNA reads TGCGCCAGCAGCCAAGATTTGGGGAGTCTCTCTGGAAACACCATATATTTT. This sequence encodes CASSQDLGSLSGNTIYF.

The J gene is TRBJ2-7, the V gene TRBV18, with D unclear. The germline V and J ends were trimmed by 2 bases and 6 bases, with 14 bases remaining between them. The CDR3 runs 14 residues. Germline V gene sequence: CDR1 KGHSH, CDR2 LQKENI. The CDR3 nucleotides are TGTGCCAGCTCACCAACGGCAGCCATTGGCGAGCAGTACTTC. As protein: CASSPTAAIGEQYF.

The chain employs TRBV7-9 and TRBJ1-1; D is unresolved. This CDR3 is built from 14 residues. The V end lost 5 bases, the J end lost 0 bases, and 10 bases lay between the germline ends. The germline CDR1 and CDR2 sequences are SEHNR and FQNEAQ (reference sequence). The CDR3 nucleotides read TGTGCCAGCAGCCAACCGGGCGTGAACACTGAAGCTTTCTTT. It is translated as CASSQPGVNTEAFF. The full variable domain, completed using reference TRBV7-9 and TRBJ1-1, is DTGVSQNPRHKITKRGQNVTFRCDPISEHNRLYWYRQTLGQGPEFLTYFQNEAQLEKSRLLSDRFSAERPKGSFSTLEIQRTEQGDSAMYLCASSQPGVNTEAFFGQGTRLTVV.

This clonotype was seen many times. The chain links TRBV9 to TRBJ1-2; a possible D gene is TRBD1 (6 bases). This CDR3 is 16 amino acids long. Trimming removed 3 bases from V and 2 bases from J, with 17 bases in between. From germline, CDR1 is SGDLS and CDR2 YYNGEE. CDR3 region: CASSASWGDTNYGYTF. CDR3 nucleotide sequence: TGTGCCAGCAGCGCCTCGTGGGGGGACACGAACTATGGCTACACCTTC.

In this sample, this clonotype turned up many times. This chain uses TRBV7-2 with TRBJ2-1; D possibly corresponds to TRBD1 (6 bases). V lost 3 bases to trimming and J lost 3 bases, with 12 bases between them. The CDR3 has 15 amino acids. Germline assignment: CDR1 SGHTA and CDR2 FQGNSA. The CDR3 DNA is TGTGCCAGCAGCTTCGTACTAGGGGGCTACAATGAGCAGTTCTTC. Translated, it gives CASSFVLGGYNEQFF.

The chain employs TRBV10-3 and TRBJ2-3; no definite D call. The CDR3 has 13 residues. V lost 8 bases and J lost 2, with 11 bases in between. Germline V gene lookup returns CDR1 ENHRY and CDR2 SYGVKD. DNA of the CDR3: TGTGCCATCGAGAATAGTGACACAGATACGCAGTATTTT. Amino acid sequence: CAIENSDTDTQYF.

This clonotype was seen more than once but under ten times. The rearrangement uses TRBV3-1 and TRBJ2-2; D might be TRBD1 (6 bases). The V gene lost 3 bases and the J gene lost 4 bases, with 12 bases spanning the gap. The CDR3 runs 15 residues. Germline lookup yields CDR1 LGHDT and CDR2 YNNKEL (reference sequence). CDR3 in amino acids: CASSQIRTVTGELFF. CDR3 nucleotides: TGTGCCAGCAGCCAGATTCGGACAGTCACCGGGGAGCTGTTTTTT.

This clonotype has ten or more counts. The chain is built from TRBV9 and TRBJ2-1; 11 bases fit TRBD1. CDR1 is SGDLS, CDR2 YYNGEE, per germline. V trimming: 2 bases; J trimming: 4 bases; junction bases outside the gene matches: 5. The length of the CDR3 is 16 residues. CDR3 residues: CASSVAGQGAYNEQFF. For the CDR3, the DNA is TGTGCCAGCAGCGTCGCTGGACAGGGGGCTTACAATGAGCAGTTCTTC.

This clonotype was picked up a small number of times. This chain uses TRBV12-3 or TRBV12-4 with TRBJ2-7; 9 bases fit TRBD1. This CDR3 region has 13 residues. After removal of 6 bases from V and 4 bases from J, the junction contained 4 bases not matched to a gene. Here the CDR3 reads CASRQGALYEQYF. The CDR3 DNA reads as TGTGCCAGCAGACAGGGGGCGTTGTACGAGCAGTACTTC.

This clonotype has more than one count but fewer than ten. The genes are TRBV5-1 and TRBJ1-2, with TRBD1 matching over 9 bases. The V gene end was trimmed by 4 bases and the J gene end by 4 bases; junction bases not matched to a gene: 8. Germline-derived CDR1 and CDR2 are SGHRS and YFSETQ. The CDR3 totals 15 residues. The CDR3 DNA reads TGCGCCAGCAGCGAAGGACAGGGGACAGGCTATGGCTACACCTTC. As protein: CASSEGQGTGYGYTF.

This clonotype came up many times. This chain links TRBV7-2 with TRBJ2-5, with unresolved D. The CDR3 is 15 amino acids. From germline, CDR1 is SGHTA and CDR2 FQGNSA. V dropped 1 base and J dropped 0 bases, with 9 bases sitting between them. CDR3 sequence reads: CASSLVLGYQETQYF. CDR3 in DNA: TGTGCCAGCAGCTTAGTTCTGGGGTACCAAGAGACCCAGTACTTC.

This clonotype was observed at least ten times. V and J are TRBV7-2 and TRBJ2-5; weak D call: TRBD2 (6 bases). This CDR3 spans 16 amino acids. In germline, CDR1 is SGHTA, CDR2 FQGNSA. V gave up 4 bases and J gave up 7 bases, with 22 bases separating them. This CDR3 is CASSSIGTPGGGTQYF. The CDR3 DNA is TGTGCCAGCAGCTCCATTGGGACTCCAGGAGGTGGGACCCAGTACTTC.